One and the same sample provided the 12 T cell receptor beta chains below, sequenced in a study of CD8+ T cells in alopecia areata. Sample treatment: oral pan-JAK inhibitor, 5-10 mg twice daily. Sequencing templates came from extracted RNA that was reverse transcribed into cDNA. Clones were sequenced by immunoSEQ multiplex PCR, and TCRdb holds only the in-frame ones, with some missing. The table shows about 150,000 clones, with just over 65% occurring only once. Material: CD4+ T cells sorted from blood, obtained at week 4, from a patient treated with tofacitinib. Every receptor here comes from a human donor with alopecia areata.

The chain combines TRBV6-5 with TRBJ1-1; 8 bases line up with TRBD1. From germline, CDR1 is MNHEY and CDR2 SVGAGI. V was pared by 5 bases and J by 4 bases, with 3 bases of the junction left unmatched. The CDR3 length is 13 residues. CDR3 residues: CASSTTGVTEAFF. The CDR3 region has the DNA TGTGCCAGCAGTACGACAGGGGTCACTGAAGCTTTCTTT.

In its sample, this clone was seen once. The J gene is TRBJ2-5, the V gene TRBV15; 8 bases are a match to TRBD2. The CDR3 loop spans 16 amino acids. Germline V gene data show CDR1 as LNHNV and CDR2 as YYDKDF (reference sequence). J gave up 1 base and V 1 base, and 5 bases lay outside the gene matches. CDR3 DNA: TGTGCCACCAGCAGAGGACTAGCGACCGTCCAAGAGACCCAGTACTTC. Protein sequence: CATSRGLATVQETQYF. The variable domain in full, with the rest retrieved from reference TRBV15 and TRBJ2-5, is DAMVIQNPRYQVTQFGKPVTLSCSQTLNHNVMYWYQQKSSQAPKLLFHYYDKDFNNEADTPDNFQSRRPNTSFCFLDIRSPGLGDTAMYLCATSRGLATVQETQYFGPGTRLLVL.

This clone came up once. This chain joins TRBV29-1 and TRBJ1-1, with D possibly being TRBD1 (5 bases). This CDR3 comprises 13 residues. The V end lost 8 bases, the J end lost 0 bases, and 13 bases lay between the germline ends. Germline CDR1 is SQVTM and CDR2 is ANQGSEA. The CDR3 coding sequence is TGCAGCACCGGAGGGGAGGTGAACACTGAAGCTTTCTTT. It translates to CSTGGEVNTEAFF.

Comment on this clone: The junction shows a germline mismatch at one end, possibly a read error. The chain employs TRBV10-3 and TRBJ2-3; 9 bases map to TRBD1. In germline, CDR1 is ENHRY, CDR2 SYGVKD. The CDR3 has 14 residues. The CDR3 spells CAIRPGQGTDTQYF. The CDR3 region has the DNA TGTGCCATCCGCCCGGGACAGGGCACGGATACGCAGTATTTT.

V gene TRBV5-1 combines with J gene TRBJ1-4; TRBD1 matches 7 bases. Germline CDR1 reads SGHRS; CDR2 reads YFSETQ. The V and J ends lost 4 bases and 5 bases, in that order; junction bases with no gene match: 8. The CDR3 contains 15 residues. The CDR3 loop is CASSPIGTENEKLFF. CDR3 coding DNA: TGCGCCAGCAGCCCCATTGGGACAGAGAATGAAAAACTGTTTTTT.

This rearrangement joins TRBV5-4 to TRBJ2-5, with TRBD2 matching over 10 bases. Germline CDR1 is SGHNT and CDR2 is YYREEE (reference sequence). The V gene end was trimmed by 2 bases and the J gene end by 2 bases; junction bases not matched to a gene: 6. The CDR3 covers 16 residues. CDR3 coding DNA: TGTGCCAGCAGCTTAGCCCTAGCGGGGGTTCAAGAGACCCAGTACTTC. This codes for CASSLALAGVQETQYF.

This chain uses TRBV15 with TRBJ1-5; TRBD1 is a possible D gene (6 bases). Germline CDR1 LNHNV, CDR2 YYDKDF (reference sequence). The V end lost 1 base, the J end lost 4 bases, and 11 bases lay between the germline ends. CDR3 length: 15 amino acids. CDR3 sequence (DNA): TGTGCCACCAGCAGAGGACAGGTTCCTAATCAGCCCCAGCATTTT. As protein: CATSRGQVPNQPQHF. The full variable domain, rest sourced from reference TRBV15 and TRBJ1-5, is DAMVIQNPRYQVTQFGKPVTLSCSQTLNHNVMYWYQQKSSQAPKLLFHYYDKDFNNEADTPDNFQSRRPNTSFCFLDIRSPGLGDTAMYLCATSRGQVPNQPQHFGDGTRLSIL.

This chain joins TRBV19 and TRBJ1-1; D ambiguous. The length of the CDR3 is 16 residues. The germline V and J ends were trimmed by 5 bases and 0 bases, with 16 bases remaining between them. Germline V gene sequence: CDR1 LNHDA, CDR2 SQIVND (reference sequence). CDR3 bases: TGTGCCAGTAGTTCTGCCAGGAACCCAATGAACACTGAAGCTTTCTTT. It specifies CASSSARNPMNTEAFF. Drawing the rest from reference TRBV19 and TRBJ1-1, the complete variable domain is DGGITQSPKYLFRKEGQNVTLSCEQNLNHDAMYWYRQDPGQGLRLIYYSQIVNDFQKGDIAEGYSVSREKKESFPLTVTSAQKNPTAFYLCASSSARNPMNTEAFFGQGTRLTVV.

This chain joins TRBV5-1 and TRBJ1-6; D uncertain. V lost 4 bases, J lost 8 bases, and 16 bases lay in between. The CDR3 loop spans 15 amino acids. Germline V lookup: CDR1 SGHRS, CDR2 YFSETQ. The chain's CDR3 is CASSPDGFRYSPLHF. CDR3 nucleotides: TGCGCCAGCAGCCCCGACGGTTTTAGGTATTCACCCCTCCACTTT.

The chain recombines TRBV29-1 with TRBJ1-1; D is ambiguous. The CDR3 is made up of 12 amino acids. Per germline, CDR1 SQVTM and CDR2 ANQGSEA. V lost 6 bases, J lost 0 bases, and 8 bases lay in between. The CDR3 bases are TGCAGCGTAAGAGTCGTGAACACTGAAGCTTTCTTT. It encodes CSVRVVNTEAFF.

Only a few counts were recorded for this clone. The gene calls are TRBV30 and TRBJ1-4; unclear D gene. The V and J ends lost 0 bases and 3 bases respectively, with 8 bases between them. This CDR3 spans 14 amino acids. Germline lookup yields CDR1 GTSNPN and CDR2 SVGIG (reference sequence). The CDR3 reads CAWSVAVANEKLFF. The DNA of the CDR3 is TGTGCCTGGAGTGTAGCCGTAGCTAATGAAAAACTGTTTTTT. Using reference TRBV30 and TRBJ1-4 for the parts outside the CDR3, the full variable domain is SQTIHQWPATLVQPVGSPLSLECTVEGTSNPNLYWYRQAAGRGLQLLFYSVGIGQISSEVPQNLSASRPQDRQFILSSKKLLLSDSGFYLCAWSVAVANEKLFFGSGTQLSVL.

The V call is TRBV30, the J call TRBJ2-1, with 8 bases lining up with TRBD2. Germline CDR1 reads GTSNPN; CDR2 reads SVGIG (reference sequence). Trimming at V came to 4 bases and at J to 4 bases, leaving 6 bases not matched to a gene. This CDR3 has 14 amino acids. The CDR3 nucleotides read TGTGCCTGGAAACGACTAGCGAGTTACAATGAGCAGTTCTTC. Amino acid sequence: CAWKRLASYNEQFF.